This T cell receptor (beta chain) was captured by sequencing in a study of siplizumab effects on memory and regulatory T cells. The CDR3 is 16 residues long. Germline lookup yields CDR1 MNHNY and CDR2 SVGAGI (reference sequence). The trim removed 0 bases at V and 5 bases at J, leaving 8 bases unmatched. TCR templates numbering some 10^5 were assayed per sample. Sequencing was performed with immunoSEQ multiplex PCR; in TCRdb, only in-frame clones are kept and a portion is missing. The table lists about 100,000 clones, 91% of them singletons. Sequenced material: CD4+ T cells sorted from blood. The TCR was taken from a human donor in good health. This chain uses TRBV6-6 with TRBJ2-5; 8 bases line up with TRBD2. The CDR3 sequence is CASSYSGLDRHETQYF. In DNA, the CDR3 is TGTGCCAGCAGTTACTCGGGACTAGATCGCCACGAGACCCAGTACTTC.